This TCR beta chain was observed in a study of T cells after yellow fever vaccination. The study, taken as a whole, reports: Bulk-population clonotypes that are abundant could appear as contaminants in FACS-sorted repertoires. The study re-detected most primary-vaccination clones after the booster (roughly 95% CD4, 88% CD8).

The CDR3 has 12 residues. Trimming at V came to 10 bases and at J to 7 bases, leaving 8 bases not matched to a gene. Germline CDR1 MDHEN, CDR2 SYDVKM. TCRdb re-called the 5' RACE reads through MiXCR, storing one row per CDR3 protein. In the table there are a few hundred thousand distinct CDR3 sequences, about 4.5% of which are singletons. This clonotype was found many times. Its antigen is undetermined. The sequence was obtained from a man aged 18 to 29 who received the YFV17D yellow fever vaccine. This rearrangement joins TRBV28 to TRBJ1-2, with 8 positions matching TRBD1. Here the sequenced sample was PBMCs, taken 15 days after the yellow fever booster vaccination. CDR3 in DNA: TGTGCCATCTATGGACAGGGTCGTGGCTACACCTTC. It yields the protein CAIYGQGRGYTF.